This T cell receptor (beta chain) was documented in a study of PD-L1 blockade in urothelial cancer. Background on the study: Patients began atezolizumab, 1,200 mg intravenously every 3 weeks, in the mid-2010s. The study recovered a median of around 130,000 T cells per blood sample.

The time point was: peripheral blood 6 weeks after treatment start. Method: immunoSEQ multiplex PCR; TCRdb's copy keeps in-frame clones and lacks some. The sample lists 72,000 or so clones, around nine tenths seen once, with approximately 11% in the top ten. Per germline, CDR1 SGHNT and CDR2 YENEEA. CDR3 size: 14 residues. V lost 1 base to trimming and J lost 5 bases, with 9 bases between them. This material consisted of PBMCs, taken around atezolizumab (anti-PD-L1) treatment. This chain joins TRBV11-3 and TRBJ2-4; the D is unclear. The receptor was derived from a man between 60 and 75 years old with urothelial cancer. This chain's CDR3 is CASSLGQAQNIQYF. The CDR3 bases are TGTGCCAGCAGCTTAGGGCAGGCGCAAAACATTCAGTACTTC.